Here is one T cell receptor (beta chain) with its context. Its antigen is not known. Germline V CDR1 and CDR2: SEHNR, FQNEAQ (reference sequence). Germline trimming cut 6 bases from V and 7 bases from J; bases unmatched to any gene: 8. CDR3 length: 14 amino acids. This sample is part of a study of T cell responses to AZD1222 COVID-19 vaccine. Study-level results: White British people made up most donors, females outnumbered males, and clonal diversity was possibly underestimated. No repertoire was sampled before or during the peak T cell response, only after it. Just a handful of AZD1222 recipients were seropositive at baseline. At 160-218 and 743-854, vaccine-associated CD4 TCRs were dominant, and they spanned spike.

Some clones are missing from TCRdb's copy, which holds only in-frame ones; the method was immunoSEQ multiplex PCR. This repertoire shows roughly 150,000 clones, around 87% found once; its top ten account for about 9%. This chain links TRBV7-9 with TRBJ1-2; 10 bases match TRBD1. The sequence came from an adult who received the AZD1222 COVID-19 vaccine. Source: peripheral blood, taken 28 days after the second AZD1222 dose. CDR3: CASSQKGTGVGYTF. CDR3 nucleotide sequence: TGTGCCAGCAGTCAAAAGGGGACAGGGGTTGGCTACACCTTC.